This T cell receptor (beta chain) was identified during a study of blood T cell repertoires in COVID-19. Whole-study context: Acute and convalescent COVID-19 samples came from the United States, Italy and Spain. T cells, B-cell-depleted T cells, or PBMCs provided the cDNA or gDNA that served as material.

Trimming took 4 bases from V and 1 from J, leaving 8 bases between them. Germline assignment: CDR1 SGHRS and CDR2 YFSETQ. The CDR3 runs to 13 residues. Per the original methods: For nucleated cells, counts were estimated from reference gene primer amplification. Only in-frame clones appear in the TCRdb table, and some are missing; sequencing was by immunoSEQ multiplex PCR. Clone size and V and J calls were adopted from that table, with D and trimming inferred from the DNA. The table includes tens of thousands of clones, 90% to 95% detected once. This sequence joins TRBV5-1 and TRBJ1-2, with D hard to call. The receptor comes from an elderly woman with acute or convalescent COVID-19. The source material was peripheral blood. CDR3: CASSSIHNYGYTF. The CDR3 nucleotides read TGCGCCAGCAGCAGTATACATAACTATGGCTACACCTTC.